A selection of T cell receptor beta chains follows, all from one sample in a study of T-cell memory formation after mild COVID-19. Each CDR3 protein is one row after TCRdb ran MiXCR on the 5' RACE reads. The sample has a few hundred thousand distinct CDR3 sequences, 9.4% seen once. Sequencing input: PBMCs or a T cell subset sorted from them (not recorded which). The receptors originated from a man younger than 35 who had mild COVID-19 (a few samples of this study predate the infection). Cell type and time point are not known. CDR3s include the opening cysteine and the closing phenylalanine or tryptophan. The D gene is left open where the match is weak. The listing skips clone size in some rows; elsewhere it reads once, few, many or a size class.

TGTGCCAGCAGCGCCGTGGACAGGGAGGCTAGCACAGATACGCAGTATTTT,CASSAVDREASTDTQYF,TRBJ2-3,few,TRBV7-2,TRBD1
TGCAGTGCTAGTCCTACAGGAAATTCACCCCTCCACTTT,CSASPTGNSPLHF,TRBJ1-6,few,TRBV20-1,.
TGTGCCAGCAGTTATGGTAGCGGGGGTGGGGAGCAGTACTTC,CASSYGSGGGEQYF,TRBJ2-7,many,TRBV6-6,TRBD2
TGTGCCAGCAGCCAAAGGACAGGGAACGCTGAAGCTTTCTTT,CASSQRTGNAEAFF,TRBJ1-1,.,TRBV3-1,TRBD1
TGTGCCAGCAGCACTCCGGGACCCGATACGCAGTATTTT,CASSTPGPDTQYF,TRBJ2-3,.,TRBV13,.
TGTGCCAGCAGCTTAGCACGGGGTGGCTACACCTTC,CASSLARGGYTF,TRBJ1-2,few,TRBV7-2,.
TGCAGCGTTGGAGGGGCGGGAAACGAGCAGTACTTC,CSVGGAGNEQYF,TRBJ2-7,once,TRBV29-1,.
TGTGCCAGCAGTTTCTTCGCGGGGGGCCACAGTGAGCAGTTCTTC,CASSFFAGGHSEQFF,TRBJ2-1,.,TRBV27,TRBD2
TGCAGTGCCCGGGACCGTCTCTCTGGAAACACCATATATTTT,CSARDRLSGNTIYF,TRBJ1-3,.,TRBV20-1,.
TGCGCCAGCAGCTGGTCCAGTACAGCAGATACGCAGTATTTT,CASSWSSTADTQYF,TRBJ2-3,.,TRBV5-1,.
TGTGCCAGCAGTGTACTAGGGGAATGGGCTGAAGCTTTCTTT,CASSVLGEWAEAFF,TRBJ1-1,few,TRBV11-2,.
TGCAGTGCTAGAGCCCCCCCGGTAGATACGCAGTATTTT,CSARAPPVDTQYF,TRBJ2-3,few,TRBV20-1,.
TGTGCCAGCAGTTACTCGGTCGGGGAAGATACGCAGTATTTT,CASSYSVGEDTQYF,TRBJ2-3,.,TRBV6-5,.
TGTGCCAGCAGCTTGATAGGGACGGGCGAGCAGTACTTC,CASSLIGTGEQYF,TRBJ2-7,.,TRBV7-6,.
TGCGCCAGCAGCCAAGAGTCCGATAATTCACCCCTCCACTTT,CASSQESDNSPLHF,TRBJ1-6,many,TRBV4-3,.
TGTGCCAGCAGCCCCGGAGGTGAATCACCCCTCCACTTT,CASSPGGESPLHF,TRBJ1-6,.,TRBV28,.
TGTGCCAGCAGAGCCGACAGGACGCTAGCCAAAAACATTCAGTACTTC,CASRADRTLAKNIQYF,TRBJ2-4,.,TRBV6-6,.
TGTGCCAGCGGCCGCAGGGGAGGTGTTCTCCATGAGCAGTTCTTC,CASGRRGGVLHEQFF,TRBJ2-1,many,TRBV5-4,.
TGTGCCAGTAGTACGCCCGGGGGCTCCTACAATGAGCAGTTCTTC,CASSTPGGSYNEQFF,TRBJ2-1,.,TRBV19,.
TGCGCCAGCAGCTCTGGACAGGGTTGGGGCTACACCTTC,CASSSGQGWGYTF,TRBJ1-2,few,TRBV4-3,TRBD1
TGTGCCAGCAGTCAGGACAGGGTTGAAGCTTTCTTT,CASSQDRVEAFF,TRBJ1-1,many,TRBV6-6,TRBD1
TGTGCCAGCAGCTTACTAGCGGGGGGCGCAGATACGCAGTATTTT,CASSLLAGGADTQYF,TRBJ2-3,.,TRBV7-2,TRBD2